This T cell receptor beta chain is from a study of control samples from healthy donors and cancer patients. Trimming shortened V by 3 bases and J by 7 bases, and 16 bases separated the two germline ends. This CDR3 is built from 15 residues. Looked up from germline, CDR1 is MNHNS and CDR2 is SASEGT. Clones were read by immunoSEQ multiplex PCR, and TCRdb kept only the in-frame ones, dropping some. The data hold 150,000 to 200,000 clones, with more than 90% observed a single time. This clone is a singleton in its sample. This chain uses TRBV6-1 with TRBJ1-5, with a possible D match to TRBD1 (6 bases). Sequenced input: blood. The clonotype was recovered from a woman in her thirties or forties in good health. CDR3 sequence: CASSERGAGGQPQHF. The CDR3 DNA reads TGTGCCAGCAGTGAGCGGGGGGCGGGGGGGCAGCCCCAGCATTTT.